Each of the 32 T cell receptor beta chains below was sequenced from the same sample in a study of blood T cell repertoires in COVID-19. TCRdb's copy holds only in-frame clones and misses some; the assay was immunoSEQ multiplex PCR. Among tens of thousands of clones listed, roughly 87% were seen once. Sequences were obtained from peripheral blood. These TCRs come from a man in his forties or fifties with acute or convalescent COVID-19.

V is TRBV29-1 and J is TRBJ2-5; weak D call: TRBD1 (6 bases). The CDR3 length is 12 residues. Per the germline V gene, CDR1 is SQVTM and CDR2 is ANQGSEA. The V and J ends lost 7 bases and 10 bases respectively, with 19 bases between them. The CDR3 here is CSGSGQGRNQYF. The DNA of the CDR3 is TGCAGCGGCTCGGGGCAGGGGAGAAACCAGTACTTC. The whole variable domain, remainder taken from reference TRBV29-1 and TRBJ2-5, is SAVISQKPSRDICQRGTSLTIQCQVDSQVTMMFWYRQQPGQSLTLIATANQGSEATYESGFVIDKFPISRPNLTFSTLTVSNMSPEDSSIYLCSGSGQGRNQYFGPGTRLLVL.

The chain links TRBV6-1 to TRBJ2-1; D is perhaps TRBD2 (6 bases). CDR3 length: 14 residues. V dropped 3 bases and J dropped 4 bases, with 10 bases sitting between them. The germline gives CDR1 MNHNS, CDR2 SASEGT. CDR3 sequence reads: CASSDTSFYNEQFF. The CDR3 bases are TGTGCCAGCAGTGACACTAGCTTTTACAATGAGCAGTTCTTC.

V and J are TRBV5-1 and TRBJ2-1, with D possibly matching TRBD2 (6 bases). V lost 4 bases to trimming and J lost 0 bases, with 11 bases between them. This CDR3 comprises 15 residues. The germline V gene encodes CDR1 SGHRS and CDR2 YFSETQ. CDR3: CASSHPGGSYNEQFF. For the CDR3, the DNA is TGCGCCAGCAGCCACCCCGGGGGCTCCTACAATGAGCAGTTCTTC.

J is TRBJ2-7 and V is TRBV10-3; a possible D gene is TRBD1 (6 bases). The CDR3 is made up of 15 amino acids. Per the germline V gene, CDR1 is ENHRY and CDR2 is SYGVKD. With 3 bases removed from V and 2 bases from J, the gap between germline ends came to 14 bases. The CDR3 bases are TGTGCCATCAGTGAAGGGGGAAAAATCACCTACGAGCAGTACTTC. Translated, it gives CAISEGGKITYEQYF.

The chain has TRBV27 and TRBJ2-2; D is possibly TRBD2 (7 bases). V shed 8 bases and J shed 5 bases, with 18 bases lying between them. The CDR3 has 15 amino acids. Germline values: CDR1 MNHEY, CDR2 SMNVEV (reference sequence). The CDR3 is CASGEGGLRTGELFF. CDR3 in DNA: TGTGCCAGCGGGGAGGGGGGATTAAGGACCGGGGAGCTGTTTTTT.

This clone came up once. The chain is built from TRBV7-2 and TRBJ2-5; 8 bases are a match to TRBD1. This CDR3 spans 18 amino acids. Germline V gives CDR1 SGHTA, CDR2 FQGNSA. V shed 2 bases and J 4 bases; nucleotides not matched to a gene: 15. The CDR3: CASSLSGGGLFLSETQYF. CDR3 nucleotides: TGTGCCAGCAGCTTATCAGGGGGCGGTCTCTTCCTTTCAGAGACCCAGTACTTC.

This rearrangement joins TRBV20-1 to TRBJ1-2, with D unresolved. This CDR3 is built from 11 residues. From germline, CDR1 is DFQATT and CDR2 SNEGSKA (reference sequence). V shed 6 bases and J shed 5 bases, with 10 bases lying between them. Written as DNA, the CDR3 is TGCAGTGCAACGGAGTATTATGGCTACACCTTC. This sequence encodes CSATEYYGYTF.

The rearrangement joins TRBV2 to TRBJ2-7; 7 bases are shared with TRBD2. V shed 11 bases, J shed 3 bases, and the junction held 13 bases outside the gene matches. The CDR3 extends over 14 amino acids. CDR1 SNHLY and CDR2 FYNNEI come from the germline V gene. As DNA, the CDR3 is TGTGCCTCCGGAACTAGCGCAGTAGGCTACGAGCAGTACTTC. This gives the protein CASGTSAVGYEQYF.

The chain joins TRBV5-5 to TRBJ1-4; no clear D. Germline V gives CDR1 SGHKS, CDR2 YYEKEE (reference sequence). This CDR3 region has 14 residues. V was pared by 0 bases and J by 4 bases, with 7 bases between. Here the CDR3 reads CASSLVSVNEKLFF. The CDR3 DNA is TGTGCCAGCAGCTTGGTGTCGGTTAATGAAAAACTGTTTTTT.

In DNA, the CDR3 is TGCAGCGTTGAATTGGGAAGGGGACTTGGCTACACCTTC. Encoded protein: CSVELGRGLGYTF. The chain couples TRBV29-1 to TRBJ1-2, with TRBD1 as a possible D gene (5 bases). Trimming removed 2 bases at V and 7 bases at J, with 14 bases between. The CDR3 contains 13 residues. The germline V gene encodes CDR1 SQVTM and CDR2 ANQGSEA.

This clone was detected once. This chain uses TRBV5-1 with TRBJ2-2; D may be TRBD1 (6 bases). The germline CDR1 and CDR2 sequences are SGHRS and YFSETQ. The V end was cut by 0 bases, the J end by 4 bases, with 10 bases between. This CDR3 is built from 15 residues. The CDR3 spells CASSLGQAGTGELFF. CDR3 bases: TGCGCCAGCAGCTTGGGACAGGCAGGCACCGGGGAGCTGTTTTTT.

This clone was recorded once. The chain joins TRBV4-1 to TRBJ2-7; possibly TRBD2 for D (5 bases). CDR1 and CDR2 (germline): MGHRA, YSYEKL. Trimming pared 0 bases from V and 0 bases from J, leaving 12 bases between. CDR3 size: 16 residues. This chain's CDR3 is CASSQETRGSSYEQYF. The CDR3 DNA reads as TGCGCCAGCAGCCAAGAAACTAGAGGTAGCTCCTACGAGCAGTACTTC.

The rearrangement uses TRBV28 and TRBJ1-5; D remains ambiguous. The germline CDR1 and CDR2 sequences are MDHEN and SYDVKM. This CDR3 region has 15 residues. The V and J ends lost 5 bases and 2 bases respectively, with 13 bases between them. The CDR3 DNA is TGTGCCAGCAGTGTGGCGGGGAGGCGCAATCAGCCCCAGCATTTT. Translated: CASSVAGRRNQPQHF.

The chain is built from TRBV7-9 and TRBJ1-5; perhaps TRBD1 as D (6 bases). CDR1 and CDR2 (germline): SEHNR, FQNEAQ (reference sequence). The CDR3 spans 15 residues. The V and J ends lost 5 bases and 6 bases respectively, with 17 bases between them. The CDR3 is CASSPAGAEGQPQHF. The CDR3 DNA sequence: TGTGCCAGCAGCCCCGCGGGGGCGGAAGGTCAGCCCCAGCATTTT.

This rearrangement joins TRBV6-5 to TRBJ1-1, with D maybe TRBD1 (6 bases). This CDR3 is built from 14 residues. Between the trimmed V and J ends, which lost 2 bases and 1 base, there was a span of 8 bases. Germline CDR1 and CDR2: MNHEY and SVGAGI. The CDR3 here is CASSYTTGNTEAFF. DNA of the CDR3: TGTGCCAGCAGTTACACGACAGGGAACACTGAAGCTTTCTTT.

This chain links TRBV24-1 with TRBJ2-3; D gene unclear. Between the trimmed V and J ends, which lost 4 bases and 6 bases, there was a span of 19 bases. CDR3 length equals 16 residues. The germline gives CDR1 KGHDR, CDR2 SFDVKD. The CDR3 region has the DNA TGTGCCACCAGTGACCGCCTGGGTGGGCAGGCGGATACGCAGTATTTT. This gives the protein CATSDRLGGQADTQYF.

CDR3 residues: CASSPNRESGYTF. For the CDR3, the DNA is TGTGCCAGCAGTCCAAACAGGGAATCGGGCTACACCTTC. The rearrangement joins TRBV6-6 to TRBJ1-2; TRBD1 might be the D (6 bases). Germline V gene data show CDR1 as MNHNY and CDR2 as SVGAGI (reference sequence). The CDR3 has 13 amino acids. The V end lost 5 bases, the J end lost 8 bases, and 15 bases lay between the germline ends.

The chain couples TRBV18 to TRBJ2-1, with TRBD2 identical over 7 bases. The CDR3 covers 16 residues. J lost 4 bases, V lost 6 bases, and 12 bases had no gene match. In germline, CDR1 is KGHSH, CDR2 LQKENI. The CDR3 coding sequence is TGTGCCAGCTCTCTAACTAGCGCGAGGATATACAATGAGCAGTTCTTC. As protein: CASSLTSARIYNEQFF.

The rearrangement joins TRBV2 to TRBJ2-2; the match to TRBD2 covers 8 bases. The CDR3 consists of 14 residues. Germline values: CDR1 SNHLY, CDR2 FYNNEI. The junction had 2 bases not matched to a gene; V was cut back by 7 bases and J by 1 base. The CDR3 DNA is TGTGCCAGCAAACTAGCGGAGAACACCGGGGAGCTGTTTTTT. Translating gives CASKLAENTGELFF.

This clone was picked up one time. The chain employs TRBV9 and TRBJ2-5; TRBD1 agrees at 8 bases. CDR1 is SGDLS and CDR2 is YYNGEE in the germline V gene. V lost 3 bases and J lost 6; bases outside the gene matches: 7. This CDR3 region has 14 residues. The CDR3 DNA reads as TGTGCCAGCAGCGGACAGGGGTCGTACAAGACCCAGTACTTC. This codes for CASSGQGSYKTQYF.

The V call is TRBV5-1, the J call TRBJ2-3; TRBD2 aligns across 9 bases. Trimming removed 4 bases from V and 5 bases from J; junction bases left unmatched: 8. The CDR3 covers 15 residues. The germline V gene has CDR1 SGHRS and CDR2 YFSETQ. For the CDR3, the DNA is TGCGCCAGCAGCACAGCGGGAGGTGGGGTAGATACGCAGTATTTT. Its protein is CASSTAGGGVDTQYF.

This rearrangement joins TRBV6-1 to TRBJ2-7, with 10 bases lining up with TRBD1. This CDR3 has 15 amino acids. The V gene's germline CDR1 is MNHNS and CDR2 SASEGT. Trimming cost V 2 bases and J 2 bases; bases outside gene matches: 3. As DNA, the CDR3 is TGTGCCAGCAGTGAATGGGACAGGGGTCCCTACGAGCAGTACTTC. Translation gives CASSEWDRGPYEQYF.

This chain links TRBV7-9 with TRBJ2-2; 8 bases line up with TRBD1. Germline V CDR1 and CDR2: SEHNR, FQNEAQ (reference sequence). The CDR3 is 16 amino acids. The trim removed 5 bases at V and 6 bases at J, leaving 11 bases unmatched. CDR3 region: CASSVSGTGDAGELFF. CDR3 DNA: TGTGCCAGCAGCGTATCCGGGACAGGTGATGCCGGGGAGCTGTTTTTT.

This clone was seen more than once but under ten times. V usage is TRBV19 and J usage is TRBJ2-2; 10 bases agree with TRBD1. With 4 bases clipped from V and 6 bases from J, the junction kept 8 bases outside the gene matches. Germline V gene sequence: CDR1 LNHDA, CDR2 SQIVND (reference sequence). The CDR3 length is 16 residues. CDR3 protein: CASSRVETGGPGELFF. CDR3 sequence (DNA): TGTGCCAGTAGTAGGGTAGAGACAGGGGGCCCCGGGGAGCTGTTTTTT. The variable domain in full, with the rest retrieved from reference TRBV19 and TRBJ2-2, is DGGITQSPKYLFRKEGQNVTLSCEQNLNHDAMYWYRQDPGQGLRLIYYSQIVNDFQKGDIAEGYSVSREKKESFPLTVTSAQKNPTAFYLCASSRVETGGPGELFFGEGSRLTVL.

This clone was seen more than once but under ten times. The CDR3 here is CASSLTSDTYEQYF. The CDR3 coding sequence is TGTGCCAGCAGTCTGACTAGTGACACTTACGAGCAGTACTTC. V usage is TRBV7-9 and J usage is TRBJ2-7; perhaps TRBD2 as D (6 bases). V gave up 6 bases and J gave up 4 bases, with 16 bases separating them. This CDR3 region has 14 residues. Germline CDR1 and CDR2: SEHNR and FQNEAQ (reference sequence).

V and J are TRBV6-5 and TRBJ2-1, with a tentative D call TRBD2 (6 bases). V dropped 6 bases and J dropped 9 bases, with 12 bases sitting between them. The CDR3 has 12 amino acids. Per germline, CDR1 MNHEY and CDR2 SVGAGI. The CDR3: CASRRVGSEQFF. In DNA form, the CDR3 reads TGTGCCAGCAGGCGGGTCGGGAGTGAGCAGTTCTTC.

The rearrangement uses TRBV7-2 and TRBJ1-6; D is unclear. The V gene's germline CDR1 is SGHTA and CDR2 FQGNSA. The CDR3 is 13 residues long. The V end lost 4 bases, the J end lost 10 bases, and 11 bases lay between the germline ends. The CDR3 region is CASSSDGGSPLHF. The CDR3 nucleotides read TGTGCCAGCAGCTCCGACGGAGGATCACCCCTCCACTTT.

The V call is TRBV2, the J call TRBJ2-7; the match to TRBD1 covers 7 bases. Germline V gives CDR1 SNHLY, CDR2 FYNNEI. V was clipped by 2 bases and J by 3 bases; unmatched bases: 7. The CDR3 covers 15 residues. CDR3 in DNA: TGTGCCAGCAGTGAAATGAGGGGACAGTACTACGAGCAGTACTTC. It specifies CASSEMRGQYYEQYF.

This sequence joins TRBV14 and TRBJ2-7; the D gene is possibly TRBD1 (6 bases). CDR1 is SGHDN and CDR2 is FVKESK in the germline V gene. Trimming pared 1 base from V and 6 bases from J, leaving 13 bases between. CDR3 length equals 14 residues. The CDR3 reads CASSQVRTGTEQYF. CDR3 sequence (DNA): TGTGCCAGCAGCCAAGTTCGTACAGGGACCGAGCAGTACTTC.

This rearrangement joins TRBV25-1 to TRBJ1-4, with 8 positions matching TRBD1. After removal of 4 bases from V and 8 bases from J, the junction contained 12 bases not matched to a gene. Germline lookup yields CDR1 MGHDK and CDR2 SYGVNS. The CDR3 sequence is 16 residues long. This CDR3 reads CASSASRGRGWEKLFF. CDR3 DNA: TGTGCCAGCAGTGCCTCCAGGGGGCGCGGGTGGGAAAAACTGTTTTTT. Complete variable domain (other parts from reference TRBV25-1 and TRBJ1-4): EADIYQTPRYLVIGTGKKITLECSQTMGHDKMYWYQQDPGMELHLIHYSYGVNSTEKGDLSSESTVSRIRTEHFPLTLESARPSHTSQYLCASSASRGRGWEKLFFGSGTQLSVL.

The chain joins TRBV29-1 to TRBJ1-3, with 7 positions matching TRBD1. Germline CDR1 is SQVTM and CDR2 is ANQGSEA. Trimming cost V 7 bases and J 0 bases; bases outside gene matches: 6. CDR3 length equals 14 residues. The CDR3 nucleotides read TGCAGCGCTGCCACAGGGGCCTCTGGAAACACCATATATTTT. This codes for CSAATGASGNTIYF.

This clone came up once. The gene calls are TRBV12-3 or TRBV12-4 and TRBJ2-2; D gene unclear. V lost 7 bases and J 3 bases, leaving 3 bases between the germline ends. The CDR3 length is 11 residues. CDR3 in DNA: TGTGCCAGCACCGACACCGGGGAGCTGTTTTTT. It is translated as CASTDTGELFF.